This paragraph reports one TCR beta chain. Specified time point: pretreatment peripheral blood. Patients in the study were battling locally advanced or metastatic urothelial carcinoma. There were between 1 and 8 samples from each patient, taken pretreatment and on-treatment. This sample is part of a study of PD-L1 blockade in urothelial cancer. Clones were sequenced by immunoSEQ multiplex PCR, and TCRdb holds only the in-frame ones, with some missing. The top ten clones hold 0.97% of a sample with about 87,000 clones, more than 70% of them seen once. The CDR3 loop spans 11 amino acids. Germline V CDR1 and CDR2: LNHDA, SQIVND (reference sequence). V was pared by 7 bases and J by 6 bases, with 7 bases between.

The receptor comes from a woman older than 75 with urothelial cancer. The J gene is TRBJ2-1, the V gene TRBV19; D is undetermined. The sample consisted of PBMCs, taken around atezolizumab (anti-PD-L1) treatment. The CDR3 here is CASTSFNEQFF. For the CDR3, the DNA is TGTGCCAGTACCTCGTTCAATGAGCAGTTCTTC.